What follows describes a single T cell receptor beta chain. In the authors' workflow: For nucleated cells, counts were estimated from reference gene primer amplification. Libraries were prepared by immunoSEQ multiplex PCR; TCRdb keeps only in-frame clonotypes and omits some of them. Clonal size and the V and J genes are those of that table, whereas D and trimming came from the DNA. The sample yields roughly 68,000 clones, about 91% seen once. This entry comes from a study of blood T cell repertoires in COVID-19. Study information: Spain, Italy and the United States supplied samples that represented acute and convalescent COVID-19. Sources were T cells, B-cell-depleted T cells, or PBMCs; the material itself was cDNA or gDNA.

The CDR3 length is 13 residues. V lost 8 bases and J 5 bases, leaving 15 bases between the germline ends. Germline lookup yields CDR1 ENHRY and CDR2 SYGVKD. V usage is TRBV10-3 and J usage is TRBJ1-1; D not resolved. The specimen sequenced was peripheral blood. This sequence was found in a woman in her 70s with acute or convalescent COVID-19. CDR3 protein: CAISVERGTEAFF. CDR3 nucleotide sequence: TGTGCCATCTCTGTGGAGAGAGGGACTGAAGCTTTCTTT.